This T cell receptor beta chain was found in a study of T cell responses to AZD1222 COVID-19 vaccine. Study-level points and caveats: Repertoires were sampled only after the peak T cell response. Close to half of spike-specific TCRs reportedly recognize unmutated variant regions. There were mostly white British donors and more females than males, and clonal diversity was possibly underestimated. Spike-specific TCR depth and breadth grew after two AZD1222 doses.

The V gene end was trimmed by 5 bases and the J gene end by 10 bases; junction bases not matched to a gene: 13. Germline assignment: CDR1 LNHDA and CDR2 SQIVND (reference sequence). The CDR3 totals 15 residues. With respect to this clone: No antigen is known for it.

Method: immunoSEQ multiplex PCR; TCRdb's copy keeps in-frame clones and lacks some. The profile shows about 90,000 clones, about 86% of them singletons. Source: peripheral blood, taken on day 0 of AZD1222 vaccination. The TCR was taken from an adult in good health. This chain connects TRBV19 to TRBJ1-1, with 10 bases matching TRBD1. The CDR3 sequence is CASSPPGTGALVAFF. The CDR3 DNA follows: TGTGCCAGTAGTCCCCCCGGGACAGGGGCCTTGGTAGCTTTCTTT.